The 3 T cell receptor beta chains listed next were all sequenced from one sample in a study of shared clonotypes between healthy human individuals. TCRdb's copy holds only in-frame clones and misses some; the assay was immunoSEQ multiplex PCR. The sample has 330,000 or so clones, 73% seen once. Sample: memory CD4+ T cells sorted from blood. Subset described: CD45RA-negative fraction. These receptors were collected from a man under 40 in good health.

In this sample, this clone turned up a few times. This chain connects TRBV7-8 to TRBJ1-1, with D perhaps matching TRBD1 (5 bases). V gave up 4 bases and J gave up 1 base, with 19 bases separating them. The length of the CDR3 is 17 residues. Germline V CDR1 and CDR2: SGHVS, FQNEAQ. CDR3 sequence reads: CASSYISGESANTEAFF. The CDR3, as DNA: TGTGCCAGCAGCTACATTTCGGGGGAAAGTGCGAACACTGAAGCTTTCTTT.

This clone has a handful of counts. V and J are TRBV28 and TRBJ1-2; possibly TRBD1 for D (6 bases). This CDR3 contains 14 residues. Trimming removed 7 bases from V and 8 bases from J, with 20 bases in between. CDR1 MDHEN and CDR2 SYDVKM come from the germline V gene. CDR3 protein: CASIPGGGIGGYTF. The DNA for the CDR3 is TGTGCCAGCATCCCTGGAGGGGGTATAGGCGGCTACACCTTC.

The rearrangement links TRBV18 to TRBJ2-6; D gene unclear. The germline V gene encodes CDR1 KGHSH and CDR2 LQKENI. With 2 bases removed from V and 0 bases from J, the gap between germline ends came to 5 bases. CDR3 length: 15 residues. The CDR3 DNA is TGTGCCAGCTCACCAGTACTCTCTGGGGCCAACGTCCTGACTTTC. The encoded protein is CASSPVLSGANVLTF.